These 11 T cell receptor beta chains share one sample of origin, sequenced in a study of cytomegalovirus exposure and HLA in healthy donors. A multiplex PCR was run with 60 Vbeta primers and 13 Jbeta primers. Sequenced by immunoSEQ multiplex PCR; TCRdb stores in-frame clones only, minus some. This repertoire shows under 200,000 clones, 80% to 85% found once; its top ten account for 0.25% to 0.3%. The sample taken for sequencing was PBMCs. The receptor set was obtained from a boy between 10 and 17 years old in good health and CMV-seronegative.

This sequence joins TRBV19 and TRBJ2-1; 14 bases are a match to TRBD2. Germline CDR1 is LNHDA and CDR2 is SQIVND (reference sequence). CDR3 length equals 16 residues. V lost 7 bases and J lost 10; bases outside the gene matches: 12. The CDR3 nucleotides are TGTGCCAGTAAAACTTATCGTGGACTAGCGGGGGGCGAGCAGTTCTTC. As protein: CASKTYRGLAGGEQFF. Full variable domain (remainder filled in from reference TRBV19 and TRBJ2-1): DGGITQSPKYLFRKEGQNVTLSCEQNLNHDAMYWYRQDPGQGLRLIYYSQIVNDFQKGDIAEGYSVSREKKESFPLTVTSAQKNPTAFYLCASKTYRGLAGGEQFFGPGTRLTVL.

The chain recombines TRBV6-5 with TRBJ2-7, with a weak D call TRBD1 (6 bases). V dropped 6 bases and J dropped 2 bases, with 8 bases sitting between them. The CDR3 is made up of 12 amino acids. Germline V CDR1 and CDR2: MNHEY, SVGAGI. The CDR3 is CASRTGPYEQYF. In nucleotides, the CDR3 is TGTGCCAGCAGGACAGGACCCTACGAGCAGTACTTC.

The chain recombines TRBV4-1 with TRBJ1-1; unclear D gene. Germline V gives CDR1 MGHRA, CDR2 YSYEKL. Between the trimmed V and J ends, which lost 4 bases and 5 bases, there was a span of 14 bases. This CDR3 is 14 amino acids long. This CDR3 is CASSLGGFGTEAFF. The DNA of the CDR3 is TGCGCCAGCAGCCTTGGAGGGTTTGGGACTGAAGCTTTCTTT.

The V and J genes are TRBV13 and TRBJ1-1, with 8 bases that match TRBD1. J lost 7 bases, V lost 6 bases, and 13 bases had no gene match. Germline CDR1 is PRHDT and CDR2 is FYEKMQ (reference sequence). The CDR3 sequence is 15 residues long. The CDR3 DNA follows: TGTGCCAGCAGATGGGGACAGGCAGCAACAATTGAAGCTTTCTTT. Its protein product is CASRWGQAATIEAFF.

This clone was observed once. The genes are TRBV10-2 and TRBJ2-1, with D unclear. Germline-derived CDR1 and CDR2 are WSHSY and SAAADI. The CDR3 runs to 13 residues. V was trimmed by 5 bases and J by 6 bases, leaving 11 bases between them. For the CDR3, the DNA is TGCGCCAGCAGTCCAACGCAGGCCAATGAGCAGTTCTTC. This translates into CASSPTQANEQFF.

As DNA, the CDR3 is TGTGCCAGCAGTGTTAAATACGAGCAGTACTTC. Translating gives CASSVKYEQYF. V and J are TRBV6-1 and TRBJ2-7; D remains ambiguous. The germline V gene encodes CDR1 MNHNS and CDR2 SASEGT. Trimming removed 4 bases at V and 4 bases at J, with 5 bases between. The CDR3 totals 11 residues.

CDR3 protein: CAWSDLHTYGVLSEQFF. The CDR3 nucleotides are TGTGCCTGGAGTGACTTACACACGTACGGGGTTTTGAGTGAGCAGTTCTTC. The chain carries TRBV30 and TRBJ2-1; tentative D call: TRBD2 (5 bases). The CDR3 is made up of 17 amino acids. In germline, CDR1 is GTSNPN, CDR2 SVGIG (reference sequence). V was shortened by 1 base and J by 9 bases, with 25 bases between the two germline ends.

The chain couples TRBV7-4 to TRBJ1-5; TRBD1 aligns across 8 bases. Germline lookup yields CDR1 SGHVT and CDR2 SQSDAQ. The CDR3 runs to 17 residues. V gave up 3 bases and J gave up 5 bases; unmatched junction bases: 12. For the CDR3, the DNA is TGTGCCAGCAGCTTCTGGACAGGGCATGGGGTGTATCAGCCCCAGCATTTT. Translated: CASSFWTGHGVYQPQHF.

V and J are TRBV30 and TRBJ1-1, with 7 bases lining up with TRBD1. CDR1 and CDR2 from the germline V gene are GTSNPN and SVGIG (reference sequence). The CDR3 is 13 amino acids. The junction had 5 bases not matched to a gene; V was cut back by 2 bases and J by 5 bases. The CDR3 nucleotides read TGTGCCTGGAGTTTTTCCAGGGGGACTGAAGCTTTCTTT. This encodes CAWSFSRGTEAFF. Using reference TRBV30 and TRBJ1-1 for the parts outside the CDR3, the full variable domain is SQTIHQWPATLVQPVGSPLSLECTVEGTSNPNLYWYRQAAGRGLQLLFYSVGIGQISSEVPQNLSASRPQDRQFILSSKKLLLSDSGFYLCAWSFSRGTEAFFGQGTRLTVV.

The chain uses TRBV4-1 and TRBJ2-7, with D perhaps TRBD2 (5 bases). Germline CDR1 MGHRA, CDR2 YSYEKL. The ends were cut back, 0 bases at V and 0 bases at J, with 9 bases in the middle. CDR3 length equals 15 residues. The CDR3 region is CASSQEGSSSYEQYF. CDR3 sequence (DNA): TGCGCCAGCAGCCAAGAAGGGAGCAGCTCCTACGAGCAGTACTTC.

In nucleotides, the CDR3 is TGTGCCAGTACCCCCACAGGGTTAGGCAATCAGCCCCAGCATTTT. Amino acids: CASTPTGLGNQPQHF. The genes are TRBV19 and TRBJ1-5, with D perhaps matching TRBD1 (6 bases). The CDR3 sequence is 15 residues long. V lost 7 bases and J 2 bases, leaving 15 bases between the germline ends. Germline V gives CDR1 LNHDA, CDR2 SQIVND (reference sequence).